This record looks at one TCR beta chain sequence and its context. No cell sorting was done before RNA was extracted from the tissue. Distant lung tissue was collected more than 3 cm away from the tumor edge. Germline V lookup: CDR1 SGHRS, CDR2 YFSETQ. This CDR3 is built from 14 residues. J gave up 5 bases and V 9 bases, and 12 bases lay outside the gene matches. The library came from three nested PCR rounds adapted from ARM-PCR protocols. TCRdb passed the multiplex PCR reads through MiXCR, listing each CDR3 protein once. This table holds about 75,000 distinct CDR3 sequences, around two thirds found once. These data originate in a study of tumor and adjacent non-tumor tissue in lung cancer.

The receptor was derived from a woman aged 50 to 60 with non-small cell lung cancer. The sequencing sample was made of distant non-tumor lung tissue. The rearrangement uses TRBV5-1 and TRBJ1-1, with TRBD1 matching over 8 bases. The CDR3 loop is CANSTTGGRTEAFF. The CDR3 DNA is TGCGCCAACAGTACCACAGGGGGGCGAACTGAAGCTTTCTTT.